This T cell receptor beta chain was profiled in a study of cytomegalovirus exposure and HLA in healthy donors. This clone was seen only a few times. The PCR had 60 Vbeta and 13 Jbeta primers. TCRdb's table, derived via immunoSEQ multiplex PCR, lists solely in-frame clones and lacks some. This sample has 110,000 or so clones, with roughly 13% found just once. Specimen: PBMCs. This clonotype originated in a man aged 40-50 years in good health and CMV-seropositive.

As DNA, the CDR3 is TGCAGCGTTGAACAGACCTACGAGCAGTACTTC. Translation gives CSVEQTYEQYF. The rearrangement links TRBV29-1 to TRBJ2-7, with D unresolved. CDR1 is SQVTM, CDR2 ANQGSEA, per germline. The ends were cut back, 2 bases at V and 2 bases at J, with 4 bases in the middle. This CDR3 region has 11 residues.